The entry below gives a single T cell receptor (beta chain) sequence along with its context. Its antigen is unknown. V dropped 7 bases and J dropped 4; count of bases not matched to a gene: 5. The CDR3 contains 13 residues. Germline V gene lookup returns CDR1 MDHEN and CDR2 SYDVKM. These data originate in a study of CD8+CD57+ T cells in acquired aplastic anemia. Study overall: Mean DNA quantity obtained from sorted CD4+ and CD8+ cells was around 3.2 ug. Regarding the study as a whole: Patients shared 25 to 30 CD8+ CDR3 sequences with controls.

Researchers used genomic DNA as the template to profile TCR beta VDJ and CDR3. TCRdb re-called the reads through MiXCR, storing one row per CDR3 protein. Among more than 150,000 distinct CDR3 sequences listed, 46% were seen once. Sample: sorted CD4+, CD8+, or CD8+CD57+ T cells (not recorded which) from PBMCs. J is TRBJ2-7 and V is TRBV28; 9 positions match TRBD1. The sequence derives from a human donor in good health. Here the CDR3 reads CASKRTGDYEQYF. Written as DNA, the CDR3 is TGTGCCAGCAAAAGGACAGGGGATTACGAGCAGTACTTC.